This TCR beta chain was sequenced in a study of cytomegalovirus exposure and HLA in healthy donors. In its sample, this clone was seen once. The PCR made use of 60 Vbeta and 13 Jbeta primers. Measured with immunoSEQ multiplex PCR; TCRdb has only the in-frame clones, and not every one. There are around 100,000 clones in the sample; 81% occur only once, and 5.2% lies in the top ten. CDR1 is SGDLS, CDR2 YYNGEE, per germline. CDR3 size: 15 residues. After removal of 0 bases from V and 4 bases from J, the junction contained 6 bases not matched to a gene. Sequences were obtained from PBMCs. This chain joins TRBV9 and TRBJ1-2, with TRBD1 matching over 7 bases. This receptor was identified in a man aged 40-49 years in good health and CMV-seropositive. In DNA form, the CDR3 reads TGTGCCAGCAGCGTAGGACAGGGAGAGGGCTATGGCTACACCTTC. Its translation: CASSVGQGEGYGYTF.